The T cell receptor beta chain described here comes from a study of T cells in tumors after PD-1 blockade. The germline CDR1 and CDR2 sequences are SGHDN and FVKESK. The length of the CDR3 is 16 residues. V lost 5 bases to trimming and J lost 8 bases, with 19 bases between them. Profiled with immunoSEQ multiplex PCR; TCRdb holds only in-frame clones, not every one. The sample lists 20,000 to 25,000 clones, around four fifths occurring once. This chain links TRBV14 with TRBJ2-6; tentatively, D is TRBD1 or TRBD2 (6 bases each). Here the sequenced sample was PBMCs, taken after anti-PD-1 treatment. The clonotype originates from a human donor with basal cell carcinoma. As DNA, the CDR3 is TGTGCCAGCAGCTCTCTGAAGGGGGGAGGAACCAACGTCCTGACTTTC. It is translated as CASSSLKGGGTNVLTF.